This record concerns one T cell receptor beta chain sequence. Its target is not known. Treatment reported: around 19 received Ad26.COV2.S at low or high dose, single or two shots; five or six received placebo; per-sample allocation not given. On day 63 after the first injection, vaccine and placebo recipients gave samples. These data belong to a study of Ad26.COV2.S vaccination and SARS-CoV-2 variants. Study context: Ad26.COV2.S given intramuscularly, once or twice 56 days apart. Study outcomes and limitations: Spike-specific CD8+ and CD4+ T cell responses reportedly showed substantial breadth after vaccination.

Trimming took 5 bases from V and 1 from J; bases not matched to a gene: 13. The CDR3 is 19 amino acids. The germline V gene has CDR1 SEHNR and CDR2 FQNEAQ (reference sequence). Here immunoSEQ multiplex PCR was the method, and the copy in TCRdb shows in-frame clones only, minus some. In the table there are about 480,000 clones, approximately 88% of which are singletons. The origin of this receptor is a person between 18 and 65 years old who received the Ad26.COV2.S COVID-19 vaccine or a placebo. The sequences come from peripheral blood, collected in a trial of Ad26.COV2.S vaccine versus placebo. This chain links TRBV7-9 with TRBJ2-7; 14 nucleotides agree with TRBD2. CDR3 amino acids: CASSNGRLAGGPRSYEQYF. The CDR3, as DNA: TGTGCCAGCAGCAATGGTAGACTAGCGGGAGGGCCTAGGTCCTACGAGCAGTACTTC.